The 16 T cell receptor beta chains reported below all come from one sample, sequenced in a study of OX40 agonist ivuxolimab in advanced cancers. Profiling relied on immunoSEQ multiplex PCR, and the TCRdb table lists in-frame clones only, not all of them. Of 50,000 to 60,000 clones detected, around nine tenths appear once; the ten largest clones hold 0.9% to 1.2%. The sequencing here drew on CD4+ or CD8+ T cells sorted from blood, taken in a trial of the OX40 agonist ivuxolimab. The receptors shown here come from an adult with an advanced solid tumor such as melanoma, head and neck, liver or kidney cancer.

This chain links TRBV4-1 with TRBJ2-5, with 10 bases identical to TRBD2. J lost 5 bases, V lost 8 bases, and 14 bases had no gene match. Germline V gene sequence: CDR1 MGHRA, CDR2 YSYEKL. The CDR3 consists of 16 residues. The CDR3 here is CASARGSSGRSETQYF. CDR3 DNA sequence: TGCGCCAGCGCGCGGGGATCTAGCGGGAGAAGCGAGACCCAGTACTTC.

The chain links TRBV5-1 to TRBJ1-3; 11 nucleotides align to TRBD1. Germline CDR1 SGHRS, CDR2 YFSETQ. The CDR3 extends over 16 amino acids. V was pared by 0 bases and J by 7 bases, with 6 bases of the junction left unmatched. CDR3 nucleotide sequence: TGCGCCAGCAGCTTGGGAGGACAGGGGGCGGCGAACACCATATATTTT. It specifies CASSLGGQGAANTIYF. Looking up the rest from reference TRBV5-1 and TRBJ1-3 gives the full variable domain: KAGVTQTPRYLIKTRGQQVTLSCSPISGHRSVSWYQQTPGQGLQFLFEYFSETQRNKGNFPGRFSGRQFSNSRSEMNVSTLELGDSALYLCASSLGGQGAANTIYFGEGSWLTVV.

This clone was detected only a few times. The rearrangement links TRBV6-4 to TRBJ1-2, with D perhaps TRBD1 (6 bases). The CDR3 runs 13 residues. Germline loops: CDR1 MRHNA, CDR2 SNTAGT. V lost 7 bases and J 7 bases, leaving 16 bases between the germline ends. CDR3 DNA: TGTGCCAGCACCCCGGGACACCGGGGTGGCTACACCTTC. Its protein product is CASTPGHRGGYTF.

As for this clone: Distinct nucleotide sequences in the sample also encode this CDR3. This sequence joins TRBV5-1 and TRBJ2-3; 7 bases map to TRBD2. CDR1 SGHRS and CDR2 YFSETQ come from the germline V gene. The length of the CDR3 is 15 residues. The trim removed 0 bases at V and 4 bases at J, leaving 5 bases unmatched. CDR3 sequence (DNA): TGCGCCAGCAGCTTGGTTGCGGGAGCGGCAGATACGCAGTATTTT. It codes for CASSLVAGAADTQYF.

The V call is TRBV5-1, the J call TRBJ2-1, with D perhaps matching TRBD2 (5 bases). Trimming took 0 bases from V and 7 from J, leaving 5 bases between them. The CDR3 totals 12 residues. Per the germline V gene, CDR1 is SGHRS and CDR2 is YFSETQ. The CDR3 DNA reads TGCGCCAGCAGCTTGGCGGGGAATGAGCAGTTCTTC. It codes for CASSLAGNEQFF.

This rearrangement joins TRBV13 to TRBJ1-1, with 8 bases fitting TRBD1. Trimming took 5 bases from V and 0 from J; bases not matched to a gene: 5. Germline CDR1 PRHDT, CDR2 FYEKMQ (reference sequence). The CDR3 covers 15 residues. The CDR3 region has the DNA TGTGCCAGCAGCCTCCGACAGGGGATGAACACTGAAGCTTTCTTT. This codes for CASSLRQGMNTEAFF.

This clone was observed a few times. The V and J genes are TRBV29-1 and TRBJ2-3, with D possibly TRBD2 on 6 matching bases. Germline CDR1 and CDR2: SQVTM and ANQGSEA. Trimming took 5 bases from V and 7 from J, leaving 19 bases between them. This CDR3 has 14 amino acids. CDR3 sequence: CSVLLLALENTQYF. The CDR3, as DNA: TGCAGCGTTCTCTTACTAGCATTGGAGAATACGCAGTATTTT.

This chain's CDR3 is CARKQAEGPYEQYF. DNA of the CDR3: TGTGCCAGAAAACAGGCCGAGGGGCCCTACGAGCAGTACTTC. This chain joins TRBV6-4 and TRBJ2-7; D may correspond to TRBD1 or TRBD2 (5 bases each). CDR1 and CDR2 (germline): MRHNA, SNTAGT. The length of the CDR3 is 14 residues. With 9 bases removed from V and 2 bases from J, the gap between germline ends came to 17 bases.

This clone was seen a single time. This chain connects TRBV7-2 to TRBJ2-7, with 7 bases matching TRBD1. The CDR3 length is 15 residues. The V gene's germline CDR1 is SGHTA and CDR2 FQGNSA. J gave up 4 bases and V 5 bases, and 11 bases lay outside the gene matches. The CDR3 here is CASSITGVAEYEQYF. For the CDR3, the DNA is TGTGCCAGCAGCATTACAGGGGTAGCTGAATACGAGCAGTACTTC.

This sequence joins TRBV28 and TRBJ2-2, with unresolved D. With 1 base removed from V and 5 bases from J, the gap between germline ends came to 23 bases. This CDR3 comprises 19 residues. Germline CDR1 MDHEN, CDR2 SYDVKM. The CDR3 loop reads CASSLSPRTAALGTGELFF. The CDR3 nucleotides are TGTGCCAGCAGTTTATCACCCCGGACGGCTGCCTTGGGAACCGGGGAGCTGTTTTTT.

This clone came up many times. Relative to the germline gene, one junction end is altered; a read error may explain this. This chain joins TRBV7-7 and TRBJ2-3, with D perhaps matching TRBD2 (5 bases). CDR3 length equals 13 residues. Per germline, CDR1 SSHAT and CDR2 FNYEAQ (reference sequence). The CDR3 loop reads CASSLAREDTQYF. The CDR3 region has the DNA TGTGCTAGCAGCTTAGCTCGGGAAGATACGCAGTATTTT. Full variable domain (rest looked up from reference TRBV7-7 and TRBJ2-3): GAGVSQSPRYKVTKRGQDVTLRCDPISSHATLYWYQQALGQGPEFLTYFNYEAQPDKSGLPSDRFSAERPEGSISTLTIQRTEQRDSAMYRCASSLAREDTQYFGPGTRLTVL.

The chain couples TRBV5-4 to TRBJ2-5, with D perhaps matching TRBD1 (5 bases). Trimming pared 0 bases from V and 5 bases from J, leaving 11 bases between. This CDR3 spans 14 amino acids. The germline CDR1 and CDR2 sequences are SGHNT and YYREEE (reference sequence). CDR3 bases: TGTGCCAGCAGCTTGGACACGGCAGGGGAGACCCAGTACTTC. Protein: CASSLDTAGETQYF.

The chain has TRBV28 and TRBJ1-2; TRBD1 might be the D (5 bases). The germline CDR1 and CDR2 sequences are MDHEN and SYDVKM. The V and J ends lost 6 bases and 4 bases respectively, with 12 bases between them. The CDR3 contains 13 residues. The CDR3 DNA reads TGTGCCAGCAGCTATGGACAAAGCTATGGCTACACCTTC. It yields the protein CASSYGQSYGYTF.

This chain connects TRBV6-5 to TRBJ2-2; no clear D. Deletions cut 6 bases from V and 3 bases from J, with 5 bases between. Germline V gene sequence: CDR1 MNHEY, CDR2 SVGAGI. The CDR3 spans 12 residues. The CDR3 region has the DNA TGTGCCAGCAGCCGGCACACCGGGGAGCTGTTTTTT. Residues: CASSRHTGELFF.

This clone appeared a single time. In DNA, the CDR3 is TGTGCCAGCAGCTTAGATCGGAGGAGGGAAATCCAAGAGACCCAGTACTTC. Its translation is CASSLDRRREIQETQYF. This chain links TRBV11-2 with TRBJ2-5; TRBD2 is a possible D gene (6 bases). Trimming cost V 0 bases and J 1 base, with 15 bases left between them. Germline V lookup: CDR1 SGHAT, CDR2 FQNNGV. The CDR3 extends over 17 amino acids.

In the case of this clone: The DNA is left out, because the CDR3 cannot be placed on it with certainty; the CDR3 is given as TCRdb lists it. This sequence joins TRBV27 and TRBJ2-7; TRBD2, the D gene given by the table, was not confirmed from the DNA. Germline V gene data show CDR1 as MNHEY and CDR2 as SMNVEV (reference sequence). The CDR3 spans 11 residues, counting both ends. The CDR3 protein is CASSSSGEQYF.